Listed below are T cell receptor beta chains from one sample, sequenced in a study of T-cell memory formation after mild COVID-19. TCRdb analysed the 5' RACE reads with MiXCR anew, one entry per CDR3 protein. The sample has about 170,000 distinct CDR3 sequences; roughly 13% are singletons. The sequenced sample consisted of PBMCs or a T cell subset sorted from them (not recorded which). The receptor set was obtained from a young man who had mild COVID-19 (a few samples of this study predate the infection). Cell type and time point are not known. Each CDR3 is given with its conserved first and last residue. Each record gives: V gene, clone size, D gene, J gene, CDR3 protein, CDR3 DNA. D genes are given only for firm matches. Expanded clones are given a class, and other clones once, few, many or no size at all.

TRBV5-6	many	NA	TRBJ2-7	CASSGKDYSYEQYF	TGTGCCAGCAGCGGGAAGGACTACTCCTACGAGCAGTACTTC
TRBV11-2	NA	NA	TRBJ1-3	CASSSSGGNTIYF	TGTGCCAGCAGCTCATCCGGGGGAAACACCATATATTTT
TRBV7-2	many	NA	TRBJ2-1	CASSPDSYNEQFF	TGTGCCAGCAGCCCCGACTCCTACAATGAGCAGTTCTTC
TRBV7-2	many	NA	TRBJ2-5	CASSWGLGETQYF	TGTGCCAGCAGCTGGGGTCTGGGGGAGACCCAGTACTTC
TRBV5-5	NA	NA	TRBJ1-1	CASSPPGGYTEAFF	TGTGCCAGCAGCCCCCCCGGAGGGTACACTGAAGCTTTCTTT
TRBV7-9	NA	NA	TRBJ1-4	CASTRTNEKLFF	TGTGCCAGCACTCGCACGAATGAAAAACTGTTTTTT
TRBV7-2	NA	NA	TRBJ2-1	CASSIRGNEQFF	TGTGCCAGCAGCATCAGGGGTAATGAGCAGTTCTTC
TRBV6-2/TRBV6-3	few	NA	TRBJ2-5	CAAWRAVGETQYF	TGTGCCGCCTGGAGGGCAGTGGGAGAGACCCAGTACTTC
TRBV7-3	few	TRBD2	TRBJ2-1	CASSPGGGEQFF	TGTGCCAGCAGCCCCGGCGGGGGTGAGCAGTTCTTC
TRBV10-3	few	TRBD2	TRBJ2-2	CAIRGGGATGELFF	TGTGCCATCAGGGGCGGGGGAGCCACCGGGGAGCTGTTTTTT
TRBV7-9	many	TRBD1	TRBJ2-1	CASSTGQGLGEQFF	TGTGCCAGCAGCACCGGACAGGGTTTGGGTGAGCAGTTCTTC
TRBV4-3	many	NA	TRBJ2-7	CASSQDRSSYEQYF	TGCGCCAGCAGCCAAGACAGGAGCTCCTACGAGCAGTACTTC
TRBV7-2	NA	NA	TRBJ2-7	CARPPGAFRDYEQYF	TGTGCCAGGCCACCGGGGGCCTTCCGAGACTACGAGCAGTACTTC
TRBV9	NA	TRBD1	TRBJ2-4	CASSVLGDRDRAIQYF	TGTGCCAGCAGCGTACTTGGGGACCGGGACAGGGCTATCCAGTACTTC
TRBV14	few	NA	TRBJ2-3	CASSQERRADTQYF	TGTGCCAGCAGCCAAGAACGCAGGGCAGATACGCAGTATTTT
TRBV4-2	NA	TRBD1	TRBJ2-7	CASSSDRGYEQYF	TGTGCCAGCAGCTCCGACAGGGGCTACGAGCAGTACTTC
TRBV7-3	few	TRBD1	TRBJ2-6	CASSQGQASGANVLTF	TGTGCCAGCAGCCAAGGACAGGCCTCTGGGGCCAACGTCCTGACTTTC
TRBV20-1	few	NA	TRBJ1-5	CSARDRKVGSAPQHF	TGCAGTGCTAGAGATCGTAAGGTTGGTTCGGCGCCCCAGCATTTT
TRBV25-1	few	NA	TRBJ1-3	CASSRGGTIAGNTIYF	TGTGCCAGCAGTCGGGGAGGGACTATAGCTGGAAACACCATATATTTT
TRBV5-1	few	TRBD1	TRBJ2-1	CASSLVRTGGLFHEQFF	TGCGCCAGCAGCTTGGTCAGGACAGGGGGTCTCTTCCATGAGCAGTTCTTC
TRBV5-1	few	NA	TRBJ2-7	CASSNGQREQYF	TGCGCCAGCAGCAATGGACAGCGCGAGCAGTACTTC
TRBV5-1	few	TRBD2	TRBJ2-1	CASSLRLLAGDEQFF	TGCGCCAGCAGCTTGCGACTCCTGGCGGGGGATGAGCAGTTCTTC
TRBV5-1	NA	TRBD1	TRBJ1-1	CASREQGMNTEAFF	TGCGCCAGCAGGGAACAGGGGATGAACACTGAAGCTTTCTTT
TRBV18	NA	NA	TRBJ2-7	CASSEGLKSSYEQYF	TGTGCCAGCTCAGAAGGACTCAAGAGCTCCTACGAGCAGTACTTC
TRBV20-1	NA	NA	TRBJ1-3	CSASLWDSGNTIYF	TGCAGTGCTAGTCTGTGGGACTCTGGAAACACCATATATTTT
TRBV7-9	few	NA	TRBJ1-3	CASSRFGSGNTIYF	TGTGCCAGCAGCCGTTTTGGCTCTGGAAACACCATATATTTT
TRBV18	NA	NA	TRBJ2-5	CASSPARVQETQYF	TGTGCCAGCTCACCAGCCAGGGTCCAAGAGACCCAGTACTTC
TRBV20-1	few	NA	TRBJ1-5	CSAREDTNQPQHF	TGCAGTGCTAGAGAAGACACCAATCAGCCCCAGCATTTT
TRBV7-2	NA	NA	TRBJ2-5	CASSLHTQETQYF	TGTGCCAGCAGCTTGCACACACAAGAGACCCAGTACTTC
TRBV7-9	NA	NA	TRBJ1-1	CASSLIPNTEAFF	TGTGCCAGCAGCTTAATTCCGAACACTGAAGCTTTCTTT
TRBV7-2	few	NA	TRBJ2-5	CASSLGASWETQYF	TGTGCCAGCAGCTTAGGGGCTAGCTGGGAGACCCAGTACTTC
TRBV6-4	NA	TRBD1	TRBJ1-1	CASRRDREGTEAFF	TGTGCCAGCCGACGGGACAGGGAGGGCACTGAAGCTTTCTTT
TRBV7-6	few	NA	TRBJ2-1	CASSLNQGGEQFF	TGTGCCAGCAGCTTAAACCAGGGGGGTGAGCAGTTCTTC
TRBV20-1	few	NA	TRBJ1-5	CSASRGRSNQPQHF	TGCAGTGCTAGCCGCGGCAGATCAAATCAGCCCCAGCATTTT
TRBV7-9	NA	NA	TRBJ1-5	CASSFDTGGQSNQPQHF	TGTGCCAGCAGCTTCGACACGGGGGGGCAAAGCAATCAGCCCCAGCATTTT
TRBV5-6	many	TRBD1	TRBJ1-3	CASSLTAGTGINTIYF	TGTGCCAGCAGCTTGACGGCCGGGACAGGGATAAACACCATATATTTT
TRBV12-3/TRBV12-4	once	NA	TRBJ1-3	CASSLTQAPGNTIYF	TGTGCCAGCAGTTTAACCCAGGCACCTGGAAACACCATATATTTT
TRBV12-3/TRBV12-4	NA	TRBD2	TRBJ2-7	CASSPGTSGRGRIEQYF	TGTGCCAGCAGTCCCGGGACTAGCGGGCGGGGTCGTATCGAGCAGTACTTC
TRBV7-2	NA	TRBD1	TRBJ2-6	CASNVGTGGANVLTF	TGTGCCAGCAATGTGGGGACAGGTGGGGCCAACGTCCTGACTTTC
TRBV5-1	few	TRBD1	TRBJ2-1	CASSLGLGTVAYNEQFF	TGCGCCAGCAGCTTGGGACTCGGGACAGTAGCCTACAATGAGCAGTTCTTC
TRBV2	few	TRBD1	TRBJ1-2	CASRDREYGGYTF	TGTGCCAGCAGGGACAGGGAGTATGGCGGCTACACCTTC
TRBV6-5	NA	TRBD1	TRBJ1-6	CASSYDRGKSALHF	TGTGCCAGCAGTTACGACAGGGGGAAGTCAGCCCTCCACTTT
TRBV30	few	NA	TRBJ1-1	CAWTPVGNTEAFF	TGTGCCTGGACCCCCGTAGGCAACACTGAAGCTTTCTTT
TRBV5-1	once	TRBD1	TRBJ1-4	CASSWGTGGSEKLFF	TGCGCCAGCAGCTGGGGAACAGGGGGGAGTGAAAAACTGTTTTTT
TRBV5-4	NA	TRBD1	TRBJ2-6	CASRLGDSSGANVLTF	TGTGCCAGCCGGTTGGGGGACAGCTCTGGGGCCAACGTCCTGACTTTC
TRBV6-1	NA	NA	TRBJ2-2	CASISRTNTGELFF	TGTGCCAGCATTTCCCGGACGAACACCGGGGAGCTGTTTTTT
TRBV29-1	few	NA	TRBJ1-6	CSVATSSYSPLHF	TGCAGCGTAGCCACCTCCTCATATTCACCCCTCCACTTT
TRBV20-1	NA	TRBD1	TRBJ1-2	CSANSGGALDGYTF	TGCAGTGCCAACTCAGGGGGCGCTTTAGATGGCTACACCTTC
TRBV28	NA	TRBD1	TRBJ2-1	CASSGTGPSASSYNEQFF	TGTGCCAGCAGTGGGACAGGCCCTTCCGCGAGCTCCTACAATGAGCAGTTCTTC
TRBV12-3/TRBV12-4	few	NA	TRBJ2-2	CASSLLDTGELFF	TGTGCCAGCAGTTTACTGGACACCGGGGAGCTGTTTTTT
TRBV28	few	NA	TRBJ2-2	CASRTLHRELFF	TGTGCCAGCAGGACACTACACCGGGAGCTGTTTTTT
TRBV10-3	few	NA	TRBJ2-7	CAMGAGYTYEQYF	TGTGCCATGGGTGCAGGTTATACCTACGAGCAGTACTTC
TRBV4-3	many	NA	TRBJ2-1	CASSQELDSGVQFF	TGCGCCAGCAGCCAAGAACTGGACTCCGGGGTGCAGTTCTTC
TRBV5-1	NA	NA	TRBJ1-1	CASSRGPDTEAFF	TGCGCCAGCAGCCGGGGTCCGGACACTGAAGCTTTCTTT
TRBV7-3	many	NA	TRBJ2-1	CASSSYGNEQFF	TGTGCCAGCAGCTCGTATGGGAATGAGCAGTTCTTC